The 31 T cell receptor beta chains reported below all come from one sample, sequenced in a study of cytomegalovirus exposure and HLA in healthy donors. The PCR had 60 Vbeta and 13 Jbeta primers. TCRdb's table, derived via immunoSEQ multiplex PCR, lists solely in-frame clones and lacks some. The repertoire table contains about 210,000 clones. The specimen was PBMCs. The receptors shown here come from a woman aged 25 to 39 in good health and CMV-seropositive.

The genes are TRBV25-1 and TRBJ1-2; D not resolved. This CDR3 contains 12 residues. V was cut by 4 bases and J by 4 bases, with 7 bases left in between. Germline V gives CDR1 MGHDK, CDR2 SYGVNS. CDR3 region: CASSATAYGYTF. CDR3 sequence (DNA): TGTGCCAGCAGTGCTACAGCCTATGGCTACACCTTC.

The V and J genes are TRBV28 and TRBJ2-7; a possible D gene is TRBD1 (6 bases). This CDR3 has 16 residues. Germline V CDR1 and CDR2: MDHEN, SYDVKM. Trimming removed 5 bases from V and 0 bases from J, with 17 bases in between. The CDR3 sequence: CASSTGTWGRSYEQYF. In nucleotides, the CDR3 is TGTGCCAGCAGTACAGGGACCTGGGGACGCTCCTACGAGCAGTACTTC.

This chain uses TRBV10-1 with TRBJ2-2, with 7 bases fitting TRBD2. With V trimmed by 3 bases and J by 4 bases, 11 bases remained unmatched. The CDR3 has 17 amino acids. Germline CDR1 is WNHNN and CDR2 is SYGVQD (reference sequence). CDR3 DNA: TGCGCCAGCAGTGAAGGCGGGAGTTTGGGGAGCACCGGGGAGCTGTTTTTT. Translated: CASSEGGSLGSTGELFF.

The V call is TRBV29-1, the J call TRBJ2-4, with TRBD1 identical over 7 bases. The germline CDR1 and CDR2 sequences are SQVTM and ANQGSEA. Unmatched junction bases numbered 9, after V lost 7 bases and J lost 0 bases. The CDR3 length is 15 residues. This chain's CDR3 is CSARDRFLAKNIQYF. For the CDR3, the DNA is TGCAGCGCCAGGGACAGATTCTTAGCCAAAAACATTCAGTACTTC.

The chain links TRBV5-4 to TRBJ2-7, with 12 bases lining up with TRBD2. Unmatched junction bases numbered 7, after V lost 3 bases and J lost 6 bases. Germline CDR1 SGHNT, CDR2 YYREEE (reference sequence). The CDR3 spans 15 residues. In nucleotides, the CDR3 is TGTGCCAGCAGCTACCTAGCGGGAGGGCTGAGCGAGCAGTACTTC. Amino acids: CASSYLAGGLSEQYF.

V is TRBV2 and J is TRBJ2-5, with 8 bases that match TRBD2. The germline gives CDR1 SNHLY, CDR2 FYNNEI. Unmatched junction bases numbered 16, after V lost 5 bases and J lost 5 bases. The CDR3 spans 17 residues. CDR3 nucleotide sequence: TGTGCCAGCAGTCCTTCCTTAGCGGGAACTCCTGCGGAGACCCAGTACTTC. It translates to CASSPSLAGTPAETQYF.

This chain links TRBV18 with TRBJ1-1; D is possibly TRBD1 (5 bases). V gave up 5 bases and J gave up 5 bases, with 15 bases separating them. The V gene's germline CDR1 is KGHSH and CDR2 LQKENI. The CDR3 totals 14 residues. CDR3 coding DNA: TGTGCCAGCTCAGCGGGAACGCGGGGGACTGAAGCTTTCTTT. Its protein is CASSAGTRGTEAFF. The entire variable domain, with the rest obtained from reference TRBV18 and TRBJ1-1, is as follows: NAGVMQNPRHLVRRRGQEARLRCSPMKGHSHVYWYRQLPEEGLKFMVYLQKENIIDESGMPKERFSAEFPKEGPSILRIQQVVRGDSAAYFCASSAGTRGTEAFFGQGTRLTVV.

The chain employs TRBV6-1 and TRBJ2-1; 7 positions match TRBD2. V gave up 8 bases and J gave up 2 bases; unmatched junction bases: 6. The CDR3 has 14 residues. CDR1 and CDR2 (germline): MNHNS, SASEGT. The CDR3 loop reads CASVWGGAYNEQFF. In DNA form, the CDR3 reads TGTGCCAGCGTGTGGGGGGGGGCCTACAATGAGCAGTTCTTC.

This chain uses TRBV18 with TRBJ1-1, with D perhaps matching TRBD1 (6 bases). The CDR3 runs to 15 residues. V was shortened by 3 bases and J by 0 bases, with 11 bases between the two germline ends. The germline V gene has CDR1 KGHSH and CDR2 LQKENI. CDR3 DNA: TGTGCCAGCTCACCTCCCTGGACAGTGAACACTGAAGCTTTCTTT. Translating it yields CASSPPWTVNTEAFF.

The chain carries TRBV6-5 and TRBJ2-5; 7 bases match TRBD1. The length of the CDR3 is 15 residues. Germline CDR1 MNHEY, CDR2 SVGAGI. V lost 5 bases and J lost 10; bases outside the gene matches: 16. Here the CDR3 reads CASSPHSGQIRDQYF. CDR3 DNA: TGTGCCAGCAGTCCCCATTCGGGACAGATAAGAGACCAGTACTTC.

The rearrangement links TRBV7-2 to TRBJ2-1, with a possible D match to TRBD1 (6 bases). V was trimmed by 5 bases and J by 4 bases, leaving 9 bases between them. CDR1 and CDR2 from the germline V gene are SGHTA and FQGNSA. The CDR3 has 13 amino acids. The CDR3 coding sequence is TGTGCCAGCAGCGGGACAACTTACAATGAGCAGTTCTTC. Amino acid sequence: CASSGTTYNEQFF.

The V gene is TRBV4-3, the J gene TRBJ2-7; maybe TRBD2 (5 bases). CDR1 is LGHNA, CDR2 YSLEER, per germline. The germline V and J ends were trimmed by 1 base and 0 bases, with 7 bases remaining between them. This CDR3 region has 14 residues. In nucleotides, the CDR3 is TGCGCCAGCAGCCAAGGGACTGACTCCTACGAGCAGTACTTC. Translated: CASSQGTDSYEQYF.

The CDR3 loop is CASSEPPSDEQFF. CDR3 in DNA: TGCGCCAGCAGTGAGCCTCCCTCGGATGAGCAGTTCTTC. The chain links TRBV10-1 to TRBJ2-1; D unresolved. Trimming left V 2 bases short and J 8 bases short, with 10 bases between. Per germline, CDR1 WNHNN and CDR2 SYGVQD (reference sequence). This CDR3 contains 13 residues.

This chain uses TRBV6-5 with TRBJ2-7, with D maybe TRBD2 (6 bases). V shed 8 bases and J shed 2 bases, with 19 bases lying between them. Germline loops: CDR1 MNHEY, CDR2 SVGAGI. This CDR3 has 15 amino acids. The CDR3 loop reads CASLRDFSHPYEQYF. The CDR3 DNA follows: TGTGCCAGCCTCCGGGACTTTTCACACCCCTACGAGCAGTACTTC.

This rearrangement joins TRBV7-7 to TRBJ2-3, with TRBD1 matching 9 bases. V lost 5 bases to trimming and J lost 4 bases; unmatched junction nucleotides: 4. The CDR3 has 14 amino acids. Per germline, CDR1 SSHAT and CDR2 FNYEAQ (reference sequence). CDR3 DNA: TGTGCCAGCAGCATAAGACAGGGGGCAGATACGCAGTATTTT. It encodes CASSIRQGADTQYF.

This chain joins TRBV19 and TRBJ2-4; the D gene is possibly TRBD2 (6 bases). The CDR3 has 16 amino acids. Per germline, CDR1 LNHDA and CDR2 SQIVND (reference sequence). V lost 6 bases to trimming and J lost 0 bases, with 15 bases between them. Here the CDR3 DNA reads TGTGCCAGTAGGGGCGGGGCCGACATAGCCAAAAACATTCAGTACTTC. Translated, it gives CASRGGADIAKNIQYF. The entire variable domain, with the rest obtained from reference TRBV19 and TRBJ2-4, is as follows: DGGITQSPKYLFRKEGQNVTLSCEQNLNHDAMYWYRQDPGQGLRLIYYSQIVNDFQKGDIAEGYSVSREKKESFPLTVTSAQKNPTAFYLCASRGGADIAKNIQYFGAGTRLSVL.

The chain has TRBV18 and TRBJ1-3; D ambiguous. CDR1 is KGHSH, CDR2 LQKENI, per germline. The CDR3 has 13 residues. V was pared by 6 bases and J by 2 bases, with 8 bases between. The CDR3 DNA reads TGTGCCAGCTCGCACAGTCCTGGAAACACCATATATTTT. Protein product: CASSHSPGNTIYF.

The V and J genes are TRBV5-1 and TRBJ1-2; 7 nucleotides line up with TRBD1. V was pared by 0 bases and J by 6 bases, with 8 bases of the junction left unmatched. Germline loops: CDR1 SGHRS, CDR2 YFSETQ. The CDR3 totals 15 residues. CDR3 protein: CASSLGAGTANGYTF. The CDR3 DNA sequence: TGCGCCAGCAGCTTGGGAGCCGGGACAGCCAATGGCTACACCTTC.

The V and J genes are TRBV6-5 and TRBJ1-2, with TRBD1 matching 11 bases. The ends lost 3 bases at V and 7 bases at J; junction bases unmatched: 1. Germline-derived CDR1 and CDR2 are MNHEY and SVGAGI. The CDR3 runs to 13 residues. The CDR3 spells CASSYGQGAGYTF. CDR3 DNA: TGTGCCAGCAGTTATGGACAGGGGGCTGGCTACACCTTC.

The V call is TRBV28, the J call TRBJ1-3; no clear D gene. The germline V and J ends were trimmed by 4 bases and 4 bases, with 17 bases remaining between them. The CDR3 contains 16 residues. From germline, CDR1 is MDHEN and CDR2 SYDVKM. The CDR3 loop is CASSSLDESLGNTIYF. In DNA form, the CDR3 reads TGTGCCAGCAGTTCTCTAGACGAGTCCTTGGGAAACACCATATATTTT.

The chain joins TRBV6-5 to TRBJ2-1; D might be TRBD1 (5 bases). Germline loops: CDR1 MNHEY, CDR2 SVGAGI. Trimming removed 6 bases at V and 8 bases at J, with 11 bases between. CDR3 length equals 12 residues. CDR3 region: CASSSVGDEQFF. Written as DNA, the CDR3 is TGTGCCAGCAGCTCTGTAGGGGATGAGCAGTTCTTC.

Concerning this clone itself: This specimen includes other DNA sequences encoding the same CDR3. The genes are TRBV7-2 and TRBJ2-3, with a weak D call TRBD2 (6 bases). Trimming removed 3 bases from V and 6 bases from J, with 13 bases in between. CDR1 and CDR2 from the germline V gene are SGHTA and FQGNSA. This CDR3 is 14 amino acids long. The chain's CDR3 is CASSFGGAADTQYF. CDR3 coding DNA: TGTGCCAGCAGCTTCGGGGGAGCAGCCGATACGCAGTATTTT.

V is TRBV30 and J is TRBJ1-4, with D perhaps matching TRBD1 (6 bases). Trimming shortened V by 1 base and J by 4 bases, and 13 bases separated the two germline ends. CDR3 length: 15 residues. The germline V gene encodes CDR1 GTSNPN and CDR2 SVGIG (reference sequence). The CDR3 protein is CAWSALGQINEKLFF. Here the CDR3 DNA reads TGTGCCTGGAGTGCTTTGGGACAAATTAATGAAAAACTGTTTTTT. The full variable domain, with the rest looked up from reference TRBV30 and TRBJ1-4, is SQTIHQWPATLVQPVGSPLSLECTVEGTSNPNLYWYRQAAGRGLQLLFYSVGIGQISSEVPQNLSASRPQDRQFILSSKKLLLSDSGFYLCAWSALGQINEKLFFGSGTQLSVL.

The chain combines TRBV19 with TRBJ2-2, with a tentative D call TRBD1 (5 bases). The V gene's germline CDR1 is LNHDA and CDR2 SQIVND (reference sequence). The germline V and J ends were trimmed by 10 bases and 4 bases, with 16 bases remaining between them. The CDR3 spans 14 residues. This chain's CDR3 is CATRTRHFTGELFF. The CDR3 DNA is TGTGCCACGAGGACAAGACACTTCACCGGGGAGCTGTTTTTT.

The chain couples TRBV5-6 to TRBJ1-5; unclear D gene. This CDR3 is 16 amino acids long. The V end lost 1 base, the J end lost 2 bases, and 13 bases lay between the germline ends. Germline V lookup: CDR1 SGHDT, CDR2 YYEEEE. The CDR3 is CASSLFATFGNQPQHF. The DNA for the CDR3 is TGTGCCAGCAGCTTGTTCGCTACCTTCGGCAATCAGCCCCAGCATTTT.

The chain carries TRBV19 and TRBJ1-1, with D unresolved. Trimming cost V 6 bases and J 6 bases, with 11 bases left between them. This CDR3 contains 12 residues. Germline lookup yields CDR1 LNHDA and CDR2 SQIVND (reference sequence). The CDR3 sequence: CASSESRAEAFF. The CDR3 region has the DNA TGTGCCAGTAGCGAGAGCCGGGCTGAAGCTTTCTTT.

The chain has TRBV7-2 and TRBJ2-4; D possibly corresponds to TRBD2 (6 bases). V was clipped by 3 bases and J by 8 bases, with 11 bases between them. This CDR3 is built from 13 residues. Germline V gene data show CDR1 as SGHTA and CDR2 as FQGNSA. CDR3 nucleotide sequence: TGTGCCAGCAGCTTTCGAGGGGAGGACATTCAGTACTTC. Translated: CASSFRGEDIQYF.

J is TRBJ1-2 and V is TRBV13, with TRBD1 as a possible D gene (6 bases). The CDR3 spans 15 residues. Trimming shortened V by 1 base and J by 6 bases, and 15 bases separated the two germline ends. Per germline, CDR1 PRHDT and CDR2 FYEKMQ (reference sequence). The CDR3 DNA follows: TGTGCCAGCAGCTTAGCTTTCGGGGGGCGGGATGGCTACACCTTC. This sequence encodes CASSLAFGGRDGYTF.

The J gene is TRBJ1-2, the V gene TRBV18; D is unresolved. This CDR3 region has 12 residues. Germline V gene sequence: CDR1 KGHSH, CDR2 LQKENI. The V end lost 6 bases, the J end lost 4 bases, and 9 bases lay between the germline ends. This chain's CDR3 is CASSSGGYGYTF. CDR3 sequence (DNA): TGTGCCAGCTCGTCTGGAGGCTATGGCTACACCTTC.

For this clone: This CDR3 is also generated by other DNA sequences in the sample. V gene TRBV27 combines with J gene TRBJ1-1; D is undetermined. Per germline, CDR1 MNHEY and CDR2 SMNVEV (reference sequence). CDR3 length: 9 amino acids. V dropped 2 bases and J dropped 11 bases, with 3 bases sitting between them. The CDR3 DNA reads as TGTGCCAGCAGTTTACGGGCTTTCTTT. Translating gives CASSLRAFF.

As regards this clone: Other DNA sequences from this sample encode an identical CDR3 as well. The chain combines TRBV19 with TRBJ1-2; D remains ambiguous. The CDR3 spans 16 residues. The germline V gene has CDR1 LNHDA and CDR2 SQIVND (reference sequence). Trimming cost V 0 bases and J 6 bases, with 17 bases left between them. The CDR3 loop is CASSIDHRGPTDGYTF. CDR3 nucleotides: TGTGCCAGTAGTATAGACCACAGAGGGCCGACCGATGGCTACACCTTC.